Below, 24 T cell receptor beta chains from the same sample are listed, as sequenced in a study of Ad26.COV2.S vaccination and SARS-CoV-2 variants. Treatment reported: over 15 received Ad26.COV2.S at low or high dose, single or two shots; roughly five received placebo; per-sample allocation not given. At day 63 after the first vaccine or placebo injection, samples were drawn. The method was immunoSEQ multiplex PCR; TCRdb's version includes in-frame clones alone and lacks a portion of them. The sample carries about 680,000 clones, 89% recorded once. This sample comprised peripheral blood, obtained in a trial of Ad26.COV2.S vaccine versus placebo. Every receptor here comes from a person between 18 and 65 years old who received the Ad26.COV2.S COVID-19 vaccine or a placebo.

This clone was seen a few times. Different DNA sequences within this sample yield the same CDR3. V is TRBV4-3 and J is TRBJ2-2; D is possibly TRBD1 (6 bases). V was trimmed by 2 bases and J by 5 bases, leaving 9 bases between them. The germline gives CDR1 LGHNA, CDR2 YSLEER. This CDR3 contains 14 residues. The DNA of the CDR3 is TGCGCCAGCAGCCAAACAGGGAGAACCGGGGAGCTGTTTTTT. Translating it yields CASSQTGRTGELFF.

This clone came up once. The gene calls are TRBV14 and TRBJ1-1; 8 nucleotides agree with TRBD1. The CDR3 covers 15 residues. The V gene end was trimmed by 4 bases and the J gene end by 1 base; junction bases not matched to a gene: 5. The V gene's germline CDR1 is SGHDN and CDR2 FVKESK. CDR3 in amino acids: CASSPRTGWNTEAFF. The CDR3 DNA follows: TGTGCCAGCAGCCCGAGGACAGGGTGGAACACTGAAGCTTTCTTT.

The chain has TRBV7-2 and TRBJ1-6, with TRBD1 matching 7 bases. Germline trimming cut 3 bases from V and 17 bases from J; bases unmatched to any gene: 10. Germline V lookup: CDR1 SGHTA, CDR2 FQGNSA. This CDR3 region has 13 residues. Here the CDR3 reads CASSFPGTDLIHF. The DNA of the CDR3 is TGTGCCAGCAGCTTTCCCGGGACAGATTTGATCCACTTT.

This chain uses TRBV6-1 with TRBJ1-1; D gene ambiguous. V dropped 1 base and J dropped 1 base, with 7 bases sitting between them. The CDR3 totals 14 residues. Germline-derived CDR1 and CDR2 are MNHNS and SASEGT. The CDR3 bases are TGTGCCAGCAGTGAAGTAGACGCGAACACTGAAGCTTTCTTT. Encoded protein: CASSEVDANTEAFF.

The CDR3 reads CASSLLWLGERSTDTQYF. The CDR3, as DNA: TGTGCCAGCAGCTTATTGTGGTTGGGGGAAAGGAGCACAGATACGCAGTATTTT. V usage is TRBV7-9 and J usage is TRBJ2-3; D tentatively reads TRBD1 or TRBD2 (5 bases each). V was trimmed by 2 bases and J by 0 bases, leaving 18 bases between them. The CDR3 has 18 amino acids. Per the germline V gene, CDR1 is SEHNR and CDR2 is FQNEAQ (reference sequence). The whole variable domain, filled in from reference TRBV7-9 and TRBJ2-3, reads DTGVSQNPRHKITKRGQNVTFRCDPISEHNRLYWYRQTLGQGPEFLTYFQNEAQLEKSRLLSDRFSAERPKGSFSTLEIQRTEQGDSAMYLCASSLLWLGERSTDTQYFGPGTRLTVL.

The V gene is TRBV9, the J gene TRBJ2-1; 9 bases are a match to TRBD2. Germline values: CDR1 SGDLS, CDR2 YYNGEE. V dropped 0 bases and J dropped 10; count of bases not matched to a gene: 11. The CDR3 is 16 residues long. The DNA of the CDR3 is TGTGCCAGCAGCGTAGGGTCGGGTAGCGGGGGCCCAGAGCAGTTCTTC. This sequence encodes CASSVGSGSGGPEQFF.

The V and J genes are TRBV29-1 and TRBJ1-1; D is unresolved. In germline, CDR1 is SQVTM, CDR2 ANQGSEA. The CDR3 spans 13 residues. Between the trimmed V and J ends, which lost 6 bases and 1 base, there was a span of 12 bases. In DNA form, the CDR3 reads TGCAGCGTCGCACTACAAGAGAACACTGAAGCTTTCTTT. Its translation: CSVALQENTEAFF.

The rearrangement uses TRBV7-2 and TRBJ2-1, with 13 positions matching TRBD2. Germline V lookup: CDR1 SGHTA, CDR2 FQGNSA. The V segment lost 6 bases and the J segment 7 bases; nucleotides outside the gene matches: 9. The CDR3 loop spans 16 amino acids. The CDR3 here is CASRLQRGLAGNEQFF. CDR3 DNA: TGTGCCAGCAGACTCCAAAGGGGACTAGCGGGGAATGAGCAGTTCTTC.

This chain joins TRBV28 and TRBJ2-7; 11 bases align to TRBD1. V trimming: 6 bases; J trimming: 3 bases; junction bases outside the gene matches: 7. The germline CDR1 and CDR2 sequences are MDHEN and SYDVKM. This CDR3 contains 15 residues. The CDR3 loop reads CASRASGQGGYEQYF. The CDR3 bases are TGTGCCAGCAGAGCCTCGGGACAGGGGGGCTACGAGCAGTACTTC.

The chain is built from TRBV6-4 and TRBJ1-4; 10 bases agree with TRBD1. After removal of 5 bases from V and 8 bases from J, the junction contained 8 bases not matched to a gene. The CDR3 is made up of 15 amino acids. In germline, CDR1 is MRHNA, CDR2 SNTAGT. CDR3 loop: CASSYRTGGLEKLFF. CDR3 sequence (DNA): TGTGCCAGCAGTTACCGGACAGGGGGTTTGGAAAAACTGTTTTTT.

The rearrangement joins TRBV7-3 to TRBJ2-1; a possible D gene is TRBD2 (6 bases). The CDR3 is 15 residues long. V dropped 3 bases and J dropped 2 bases, with 11 bases sitting between them. Germline lookup yields CDR1 SGHTA and CDR2 FQGTGA. The CDR3 DNA follows: TGTGCCAGCAGCTTCCCCGGGACTCCCTACAATGAGCAGTTCTTC. Translation: CASSFPGTPYNEQFF.

The chain links TRBV7-6 to TRBJ2-7; 9 bases align to TRBD1. V lost 3 bases, J lost 3 bases, and 6 bases stayed unmatched. CDR3 length equals 15 residues. Germline lookup yields CDR1 SGHVS and CDR2 FNYEAQ. The CDR3 DNA follows: TGTGCCAGCAGCTTGTACGCGGGACAGGGCTACGAGCAGTACTTC. Protein product: CASSLYAGQGYEQYF.

The V and J genes are TRBV7-9 and TRBJ2-5; 8 nucleotides agree with TRBD1. Germline V gene sequence: CDR1 SEHNR, CDR2 FQNEAQ (reference sequence). The CDR3 extends over 17 amino acids. J lost 2 bases, V lost 4 bases, and 12 bases had no gene match. The CDR3 bases are TGTGCCAGCAGCTCAGGTGTGACAGGGGTTTGGCAAGAGACCCAGTACTTC. It specifies CASSSGVTGVWQETQYF. Based on the CDR3 plus reference TRBV7-9 and TRBJ2-5, the full variable domain is DTGVSQNPRHKITKRGQNVTFRCDPISEHNRLYWYRQTLGQGPEFLTYFQNEAQLEKSRLLSDRFSAERPKGSFSTLEIQRTEQGDSAMYLCASSSGVTGVWQETQYFGPGTRLLVL.

This chain connects TRBV3-1 (or the pseudogene TRBV3-2) to TRBJ2-7, with D possibly TRBD1 on 5 matching bases. Germline CDR1 LGHDT, CDR2 YNNKEL (reference sequence). This CDR3 region has 12 residues. The V and J ends lost 1 base and 6 bases respectively, with 7 bases between them. The CDR3 is CASSQGQGEQYF. The CDR3, as DNA: TGTGCCAGCAGCCAAGGCCAGGGCGAGCAGTACTTC.

The chain has TRBV11-2 and TRBJ1-2, with D maybe TRBD1 (6 bases). V lost 6 bases to trimming and J lost 2 bases, with 10 bases between them. CDR1 and CDR2 from the germline V gene are SGHAT and FQNNGV. The CDR3 loop spans 13 amino acids. CDR3 loop: CASSDRQNYGYTF. In DNA form, the CDR3 reads TGTGCCAGCAGTGACAGGCAGAACTATGGCTACACCTTC.

The genes are TRBV30 and TRBJ2-5; D unclear. Germline CDR1 is GTSNPN and CDR2 is SVGIG (reference sequence). This CDR3 comprises 13 residues. Trimming shortened V by 1 base and J by 5 bases, and 11 bases separated the two germline ends. The CDR3 coding sequence is TGTGCCTGGAGTGGCAGAGGATGGGAGACCCAGTACTTC. This encodes CAWSGRGWETQYF. Full variable domain (remainder filled in from reference TRBV30 and TRBJ2-5): SQTIHQWPATLVQPVGSPLSLECTVEGTSNPNLYWYRQAAGRGLQLLFYSVGIGQISSEVPQNLSASRPQDRQFILSSKKLLLSDSGFYLCAWSGRGWETQYFGPGTRLLVL.

This sequence joins TRBV11-2 and TRBJ1-4; TRBD1 agrees at 8 bases. The germline CDR1 and CDR2 sequences are SGHAT and FQNNGV. The junction had 12 bases not matched to a gene; V was cut back by 7 bases and J by 11 bases. This CDR3 comprises 14 residues. The CDR3 here is CASTPSTGAGKLFF. CDR3 DNA sequence: TGTGCCAGCACCCCGTCGACAGGGGCTGGGAAACTGTTTTTT.

The V gene is TRBV3-1 (or the pseudogene TRBV3-2), the J gene TRBJ1-1; D perhaps matches TRBD1 (6 bases). Per the germline V gene, CDR1 is LGHDT and CDR2 is YNNKEL (reference sequence). The CDR3 sequence is 14 residues long. V gave up 2 bases and J gave up 0 bases, with 7 bases separating them. In DNA form, the CDR3 reads TGTGCCAGCAGCCAACAGGGGATGAACACTGAAGCTTTCTTT. It encodes CASSQQGMNTEAFF.

The rearrangement links TRBV12-3 or TRBV12-4 to TRBJ2-5; 7 bases agree with TRBD1. The CDR3 contains 12 residues. After removal of 8 bases from V and 5 bases from J, the junction contained 5 bases not matched to a gene. CDR3: CASGDRVETQYF. CDR3 DNA: TGTGCCAGCGGCGACAGGGTTGAGACCCAGTACTTC.

The chain recombines TRBV18 with TRBJ1-1, with TRBD1 matching 7 bases. Germline-derived CDR1 and CDR2 are KGHSH and LQKENI. This CDR3 spans 12 amino acids. V gave up 4 bases and J gave up 6 bases; unmatched junction bases: 2. Here the CDR3 reads CASSQDRAEAFF. The CDR3 DNA is TGTGCCAGCTCACAAGACAGGGCTGAAGCTTTCTTT.

V is TRBV6-2 or TRBV6-3 and J is TRBJ1-2; TRBD1 agrees at 9 bases. The junction had 10 bases not matched to a gene; V was cut back by 5 bases and J by 3 bases. From germline, CDR1 is MNHEY and CDR2 SVGEGT. The CDR3 is 16 residues long. The CDR3 here is CASSTRDREGYYGYTF. CDR3 bases: TGTGCCAGCAGTACCCGGGACAGGGAAGGGTACTATGGCTACACCTTC.

Written as DNA, the CDR3 is TGTGCCTGGAGTGTCTCTAGCGGGTCCTACGAGCAGTACTTC. It encodes CAWSVSSGSYEQYF. The chain is built from TRBV30 and TRBJ2-7; 8 bases line up with TRBD2. Per germline, CDR1 GTSNPN and CDR2 SVGIG (reference sequence). With 0 bases clipped from V and 1 base from J, the junction kept 2 bases outside the gene matches. This CDR3 comprises 14 residues. Full variable domain (remainder filled in from reference TRBV30 and TRBJ2-7): SQTIHQWPATLVQPVGSPLSLECTVEGTSNPNLYWYRQAAGRGLQLLFYSVGIGQISSEVPQNLSASRPQDRQFILSSKKLLLSDSGFYLCAWSVSSGSYEQYFGPGTRLTVT.

V usage is TRBV6-6 and J usage is TRBJ2-7; TRBD1 is a possible D gene (5 bases). This CDR3 has 16 amino acids. Trimming removed 0 bases at V and 2 bases at J, with 14 bases between. Germline CDR1 is MNHNY and CDR2 is SVGAGI (reference sequence). The CDR3 DNA reads TGTGCCAGCAGTTACTCGATCTGGACAAACGCCTACGAGCAGTACTTC. This translates into CASSYSIWTNAYEQYF.

CDR3 residues: CASSFGTSNTEAFF. CDR3 in DNA: TGCGCCAGCAGCTTCGGGACGTCGAACACTGAAGCTTTCTTT. The V and J genes are TRBV4-3 and TRBJ1-1; maybe TRBD1 (5 bases). The CDR3 has 14 amino acids. V was trimmed by 5 bases and J by 1 base, leaving 11 bases between them. CDR1 and CDR2 from the germline V gene are LGHNA and YSLEER.